Listed below are T cell receptor beta chains from one sample, sequenced in a study of T cells in Graves' hyperthyroidism and ophthalmopathy. In TCRdb, the multiplex PCR reads were re-called with MiXCR into one record per CDR3 protein. The sample comprises about 210,000 distinct CDR3 sequences, around 18% of which are singletons, and about 48% rests with the top ten. Sequenced material: blood. The source of these receptors is a man aged 40-49 years with Graves' hyperthyroidism. CDR3s include the opening cysteine and the closing phenylalanine or tryptophan. Each record gives: D gene, CDR3 length, V gene, J gene, CDR3 protein. The D gene is left open where the match is weak.

>-|14|TRBV5-1|TRBJ2-7
CASSRRGQAYEQYF
>-|13|TRBV6-1|TRBJ1-5
CASSEYWNQPQHF
>TRBD1|16|TRBV28|TRBJ2-5
CASSLFGTGGGETQYF
>-|13|TRBV2|TRBJ2-3
CASSEWGSDTQYF
>-|15|TRBV18|TRBJ1-1
CASSPDTGFGTEAFF
>-|13|TRBV20-1|TRBJ1-1
CSAISGRDTEAFF
>-|16|TRBV4-2|TRBJ2-5
CASSQLAAGLRETQYF
>-|13|TRBV20-1|TRBJ1-1
CSANRGLGTEAFF
>-|15|TRBV5-1|TRBJ1-2
CASSAGAHTYYGYTF
>-|16|TRBV5-4|TRBJ2-7
CASSTWTGVGSYEQYF
>-|13|TRBV20-1|TRBJ2-7
CSARLTSSYEQYF
>TRBD2|16|TRBV7-2|TRBJ2-1
CASSLSGGGAHNEQFF
>-|15|TRBV20-1|TRBJ1-6
CSASSGVGSNSPLHF
>TRBD1|19|TRBV20-1|TRBJ2-7
CSASGGGTGGERYPYEQYF
>-|15|TRBV10-3|TRBJ1-5
CAISESAGGGQPQHF
>TRBD1|18|TRBV9|TRBJ1-5
CASSVDRGLLFGNQPQHF
>TRBD1|16|TRBV4-3|TRBJ1-1
CASSQRSVWATGRAFF
>TRBD1|20|TRBV11-2|TRBJ1-3
CASSLEGQPKSTNSGNTIYF
>-|13|TRBV20-1|TRBJ2-2
CSVEGPNTGELFF
>TRBD1|14|TRBV12-3/TRBV12-4|TRBJ1-5
CASSPRQGSQPQHF
>-|14|TRBV6-1|TRBJ2-7
CASSRPGGAIEQYF
>-|15|TRBV20-1|TRBJ1-1
CSAPDRTVGSTEAFF
>TRBD1|15|TRBV20-1|TRBJ1-6
CSAIPGTGYNSPLHF
>-|15|TRBV5-1|TRBJ2-1
CASSFAPGNNNEQFF
>TRBD2|16|TRBV5-1|TRBJ2-3
CASSLGSGGDTDTQYF
>-|16|TRBV6-1|TRBJ2-5
CASRDPSSGAGETQYF
>TRBD1|14|TRBV19|TRBJ2-2
CASGWTGDTGELFF
>-|15|TRBV6-2/TRBV6-3|TRBJ1-1
CASETPNRVDTEAFF
>-|14|TRBV7-3|TRBJ1-1
CASSSLGGNTEAFF
>-|13|TRBV27|TRBJ1-5
CASSLGSYQPQHF
>TRBD1|17|TRBV6-1|TRBJ1-5
CASSNGQGAYSNQPQHF
>TRBD2|15|TRBV20-1|TRBJ2-5
CSARDRLAGVETQYF
>-|20|TRBV4-3|TRBJ1-5
CASSQGVPGTVDYSNQPQHF